This section outlines one T cell receptor (beta chain) sequence together with its context. Judged by its sample share, this clone qualifies as medium-sized (0.01 to 0.1%). Its antigen specificity is not known. The record has no base qualities; no much larger clone is one base away. These data originate in a study of metastatic and nonmetastatic thyroid tumors (dated by TCRdb to between 2020 and 2021). As for the study more broadly: The researchers compared repertoires between peripheral blood samples and tumor or nodule tissue samples from patients with malignant or benign thyroid disease. Summary of the overall study and its limitations: TCR beta diversity was reported as significantly higher in malignant tumors than in benign nodules, in both blood and tumor samples.

The receptor library was made with PCR. Sequencing was carried out with an Illumina HiSeq 4000. High-throughput sequencing was used to profile the TCR beta-chain CDR3 region of each patient. Per the source publication's procedure: Drawing on CDR3 differences between clinicopathological groups, the researchers built a classifier meant to tell apart patients with distant-metastatic papillary thyroid cancer. The Shannon index was used to assess repertoire diversity, and the Morisita-Horn index was used to assess tumor-blood repertoire similarity. TCRdb reworked the public reads: Q25 trimming with fastp, MiXCR clone assembly, productive beta chains retained. The authors' filters were not applied to this entry. The sample has about 5,000 clones on record, 25% to 30% of them singletons. Around 15% of the sample is in the top ten clones. No treatment had been received by any patient before thyroid surgery. Using T-cell receptor beta sequencing, the study looked back at clinical samples from patients collected from the early 2010s to the late 2010s.

V is reduced by 0 bases and J by 0 bases, leaving a spacing of 7 bases between them. CDR1 is given as SGHKS and CDR2 as YYEKEE, both from the germline V gene (reference sequence). The CDR3 numbers 15 residues from cysteine through phenylalanine. CDR3 DNA is the only sequence kept; it has 45 bases, read in frame from the first base. The rearrangement combines TRBV5-5 with TRBJ2-1, with the D segment identity uncertain. The clonotype comes from a female donor with papillary thyroid cancer or a benign thyroid nodule (not recorded which). Some clones in this sample may be carry-over from other donors' samples. What was sequenced was adjacent normal tissue. CDR3 reads: CASSLVSDSYNEQFF. The nucleotides are TGTGCCAGCAGCTTGGTCAGTGACTCCTACAATGAGCAGTTCTTC.